The source of this T cell receptor (beta chain) is a study of beta chain features in type 1 diabetes. Study results and caveats: In all four CD4+ subsets, TCRB CDR3 length was significantly, moderately reduced in type 1 diabetes.

The study reverse transcribed the entire isolated RNA, so it sequenced expressed TCRB transcripts. Clones were read by immunoSEQ multiplex PCR, and TCRdb kept only the in-frame ones, dropping some. The sample holds 310,000 or so clones, around 9.7% seen once. A remark on this clone: Its antigen is not known.

The CDR3 has 14 residues. CDR1 and CDR2 (germline): GTSNPN, SVGIG (reference sequence). V lost 4 bases to trimming and J lost 4 bases, with 16 bases between them. The sequenced sample was central memory CD4+ T cells from blood. The receptor was isolated from a man aged 25 to 40 with type 1 diabetes. The gene calls are TRBV30 and TRBJ1-2, with D tentatively TRBD1 (5 bases). CDR3 residues: CAWKGQGDAYGYTF. The DNA of the CDR3 is TGTGCCTGGAAGGGTCAGGGAGACGCCTATGGCTACACCTTC. Based on the CDR3 plus reference TRBV30 and TRBJ1-2, the full variable domain is SQTIHQWPATLVQPVGSPLSLECTVEGTSNPNLYWYRQAAGRGLQLLFYSVGIGQISSEVPQNLSASRPQDRQFILSSKKLLLSDSGFYLCAWKGQGDAYGYTFGSGTRLTVV.